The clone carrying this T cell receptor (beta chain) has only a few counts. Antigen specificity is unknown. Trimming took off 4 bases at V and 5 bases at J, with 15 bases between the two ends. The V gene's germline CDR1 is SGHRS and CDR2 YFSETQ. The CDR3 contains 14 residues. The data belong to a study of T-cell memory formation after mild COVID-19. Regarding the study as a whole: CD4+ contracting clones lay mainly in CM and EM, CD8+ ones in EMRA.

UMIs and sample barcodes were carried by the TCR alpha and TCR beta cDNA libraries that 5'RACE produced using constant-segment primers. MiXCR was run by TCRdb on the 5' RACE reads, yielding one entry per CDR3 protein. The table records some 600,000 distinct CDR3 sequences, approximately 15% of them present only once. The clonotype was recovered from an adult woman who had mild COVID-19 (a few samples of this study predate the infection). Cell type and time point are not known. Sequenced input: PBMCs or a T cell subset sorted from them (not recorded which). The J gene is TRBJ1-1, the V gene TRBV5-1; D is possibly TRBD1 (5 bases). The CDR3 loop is CASSRGMGPTEAFF. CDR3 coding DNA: TGCGCCAGCAGCCGGGGGATGGGGCCAACTGAAGCTTTCTTT.